Below, 29 T cell receptor beta chains from the same sample are listed, as sequenced in a study of blood T cells in healthy people across ages. PCR was performed a second time for about 7 to 12 cycles using a sample-barcoded 5' primer and a J-beta primer mix. A single record per CDR3 protein comes from TCRdb applying MiXCR to the 5' RACE reads. The data contain almost 1 million distinct CDR3 sequences, roughly 47% of them singletons. The sequenced sample consisted of blood. Receptors originate from a woman aged 60-75 years in good health.

The chain has TRBV28 and TRBJ2-5; TRBD1 matches at 9 bases. CDR1 is MDHEN and CDR2 is SYDVKM in the germline V gene. After removal of 4 bases from V and 4 bases from J, the junction contained 13 bases not matched to a gene. This CDR3 is 17 amino acids long. The CDR3 protein is CASSSCHPDRGLETQYF. As DNA, the CDR3 is TGTGCCAGCAGTTCCTGTCATCCGGACAGGGGCCTAGAGACCCAGTACTTC.

The chain links TRBV4-3 to TRBJ2-1; no definite D call. The CDR3 contains 15 residues. Germline CDR1 LGHNA, CDR2 YSLEER. V lost 3 bases to trimming and J lost 10 bases, with 19 bases between them. CDR3 in amino acids: CASSQARLRTYEQFF. DNA for the CDR3: TGCGCCAGCAGCCAGGCTCGACTCAGGACCTACGAGCAGTTCTTC.

The chain employs TRBV5-6 and TRBJ2-1; 9 nucleotides line up with TRBD2. Looked up from germline, CDR1 is SGHDT and CDR2 is YYEEEE. V shed 6 bases and J 2 bases; nucleotides not matched to a gene: 9. The CDR3 totals 16 residues. The CDR3 sequence is CASNYGSSGAYNEQFF. The CDR3 DNA sequence: TGTGCCAGCAACTACGGATCTAGCGGGGCCTACAATGAGCAGTTCTTC.

The V and J genes are TRBV12-3 or TRBV12-4 and TRBJ1-1; perhaps TRBD1 as D (6 bases). CDR3 length: 14 amino acids. Trimming pared 2 bases from V and 7 bases from J, leaving 14 bases between. The CDR3 loop is CASSLWGGEGEAFF. CDR3 DNA: TGTGCCAGCAGTTTATGGGGGGGCGAAGGTGAAGCTTTCTTT.

V is TRBV13 and J is TRBJ2-3, with D possibly TRBD1 on 5 matching bases. This CDR3 has 15 amino acids. The germline gives CDR1 PRHDT, CDR2 FYEKMQ (reference sequence). V was pared by 9 bases and J by 0 bases, with 16 bases between. The CDR3 DNA follows: TGTGCCAGTCGGTTTGTCAGGGATAGCACAGATACGCAGTATTTT. Encoded protein: CASRFVRDSTDTQYF.

V and J are TRBV28 and TRBJ2-5, with D perhaps matching TRBD1 (6 bases). V dropped 10 bases and J dropped 5 bases, with 20 bases sitting between them. The CDR3 is 14 residues long. Per the germline V gene, CDR1 is MDHEN and CDR2 is SYDVKM. Written as DNA, the CDR3 is TGTGCCATCACTAACAGGGTCGGTTTGGAGACCCAGTACTTC. It codes for CAITNRVGLETQYF. Supplemented by reference TRBV28 and TRBJ2-5, the full variable domain reads DVKVTQSSRYLVKRTGEKVFLECVQDMDHENMFWYRQDPGLGLRLIYFSYDVKMKEKGDIPEGYSVSREKKERFSLILESASTNQTSMYLCAITNRVGLETQYFGPGTRLLVL.

The V gene is TRBV2, the J gene TRBJ2-3; no definite D call. Trimming pared 2 bases from V and 7 bases from J, leaving 13 bases between. This CDR3 region has 14 residues. Germline V CDR1 and CDR2: SNHLY, FYNNEI. The CDR3 loop is CASSESRPSNTQYF. In DNA form, the CDR3 reads TGTGCCAGCAGTGAATCGCGCCCATCGAATACGCAGTATTTT.

This clonotype was seen only a few times. This chain connects TRBV20-1 to TRBJ1-6; TRBD1 matches 9 bases. CDR3 length equals 16 residues. V trimming: 0 bases; J trimming: 10 bases; junction bases outside the gene matches: 10. Germline CDR1 is DFQATT and CDR2 is SNEGSKA (reference sequence). The CDR3 is CSARDPVTGGNSPLHF. The DNA of the CDR3 is TGCAGTGCTAGAGATCCCGTGACAGGGGGGAACTCACCCCTCCACTTT.

This chain connects TRBV6-1 to TRBJ1-4; 7 bases match TRBD1. Germline CDR1 MNHNS, CDR2 SASEGT. V gave up 2 bases and J gave up 5 bases; unmatched junction bases: 5. This CDR3 spans 15 amino acids. Here the CDR3 DNA reads TGTGCCAGCAGTGAAAACAGGGGTCGGAATGAAAAACTGTTTTTT. It codes for CASSENRGRNEKLFF.

This clonotype was seen a handful of times. The rearrangement joins TRBV7-2 to TRBJ1-6; maybe TRBD1 (5 bases). The CDR3 is 18 residues long. The germline gives CDR1 SGHTA, CDR2 FQGNSA. Between the trimmed V and J ends, which lost 2 bases and 10 bases, there was a span of 24 bases. CDR3 amino acids: CASSLSRVGYSMKSPLHF. In DNA form, the CDR3 reads TGTGCCAGCAGCTTATCCAGGGTAGGATATAGTATGAAGTCACCCCTCCACTTT.

The CDR3: CASSFDEGHYEQYF. In nucleotides, the CDR3 is TGTGCCAGCAGCTTTGATGAAGGGCACTACGAGCAGTACTTC. The chain uses TRBV7-2 and TRBJ2-7; no clear D. Trimming shortened V by 3 bases and J by 3 bases, and 12 bases separated the two germline ends. The germline CDR1 and CDR2 sequences are SGHTA and FQGNSA. CDR3 size: 14 residues.

As concerns this clonotype: One junction end does not reproduce the germline sequence, and a read error may be involved. The chain is built from TRBV7-9 and TRBJ2-5, with 8 bases lining up with TRBD1. Germline lookup yields CDR1 SEHNR and CDR2 FQNEAQ (reference sequence). This CDR3 region has 15 residues. CDR3 bases: TGTGCCTGCAGCTTAGTGGCAGGGGGCGCAGAGACCCAGTACTTC. It translates to CACSLVAGGAETQYF.

As DNA, the CDR3 is TGTGCCTGGAGGGAACTGGACAGGGATAGCTACACCTTC. Translation gives CAWRELDRDSYTF. V usage is TRBV30 and J usage is TRBJ1-2, with 8 bases fitting TRBD1. The CDR3 totals 13 residues. The J segment lost 9 bases and the V segment lost 3 bases, leaving 9 bases of the junction unmatched. The V gene's germline CDR1 is GTSNPN and CDR2 SVGIG (reference sequence).

This clonotype was observed once. The V gene is TRBV6-6, the J gene TRBJ2-6; D may match TRBD1 or TRBD2 (5 bases each). V shed 0 bases and J shed 0 bases, with 9 bases lying between them. Germline V CDR1 and CDR2: MNHNY, SVGAGI (reference sequence). The CDR3 consists of 17 residues. The CDR3 DNA follows: TGTGCCAGCAGTTACTCCGGGACCCCCTCTGGGGCCAACGTCCTGACTTTC. Translating gives CASSYSGTPSGANVLTF.

The chain links TRBV7-2 to TRBJ2-7, with unresolved D. Germline V gene lookup returns CDR1 SGHTA and CDR2 FQGNSA. This CDR3 has 14 amino acids. With 1 base removed from V and 0 bases from J, the gap between germline ends came to 7 bases. The CDR3 region is CASSLGGCSYEQYF. The CDR3 DNA reads TGTGCCAGCAGCTTAGGGGGTTGCTCCTACGAGCAGTACTTC.

This clonotype was counted a single time. The chain has TRBV5-1 and TRBJ2-2; 8 nucleotides match TRBD2. V was pared by 3 bases and J by 8 bases, with 6 bases of the junction left unmatched. Germline values: CDR1 SGHRS, CDR2 YFSETQ. This CDR3 comprises 14 residues. CDR3 nucleotides: TGCGCCAGCAGCTACGTAGCGGGATTGGGGGAGCTGTTTTTT. As protein: CASSYVAGLGELFF.

This clonotype has just a few counts. V gene TRBV15 combines with J gene TRBJ2-7; D perhaps matches TRBD2 (6 bases). The CDR3 has 15 residues. Trimming removed 4 bases at V and 0 bases at J, with 13 bases between. The germline V gene has CDR1 LNHNV and CDR2 YYDKDF (reference sequence). CDR3 sequence (DNA): TGTGCCACCAGCAAAGGGACTGGAAGCTCCTACGAGCAGTACTTC. Its protein is CATSKGTGSSYEQYF.

V gene TRBV5-1 combines with J gene TRBJ2-1; D might be TRBD1 (5 bases). Germline loops: CDR1 SGHRS, CDR2 YFSETQ. V lost 4 bases and J 0 bases, leaving 11 bases between the germline ends. This CDR3 is 15 amino acids long. The chain's CDR3 is CASSPPRGSYNEQFF. In DNA form, the CDR3 reads TGCGCCAGCAGCCCGCCTAGGGGCTCCTACAATGAGCAGTTCTTC.

This clonotype was seen just once. The J gene is TRBJ2-7, the V gene TRBV28, with D tentatively TRBD1 (6 bases). Trimming shortened V by 3 bases and J by 12 bases, and 24 bases separated the two germline ends. Germline assignment: CDR1 MDHEN and CDR2 SYDVKM. The length of the CDR3 is 15 residues. CDR3 sequence (DNA): TGTGCCAGCAGTTTCAGGACAGCCTACAAAGAGACCCGGTACTTC. This translates into CASSFRTAYKETRYF.

CDR3 nucleotide sequence: TGCAGCGCCCAAGGACAGGGTGGCGGGACCCAGTACTTC. It codes for CSAQGQGGGTQYF. This chain joins TRBV29-1 and TRBJ2-5, with 8 bases lining up with TRBD1. Germline CDR1 reads SQVTM; CDR2 reads ANQGSEA. The CDR3 totals 13 residues. The J segment lost 7 bases and the V segment lost 7 bases, leaving 11 bases of the junction unmatched.

The genes are TRBV29-1 and TRBJ2-7; possibly TRBD1 or TRBD2 for D (5 bases each). Deletions cut 5 bases from V and 0 bases from J, with 11 bases between. The CDR3 has 13 residues. The germline V gene encodes CDR1 SQVTM and CDR2 ANQGSEA. CDR3 bases: TGCAGCGTTTCCGGGGCAGTCTCCTACGAGCAGTACTTC. This codes for CSVSGAVSYEQYF.

The V gene is TRBV6-2 or TRBV6-3, the J gene TRBJ2-1; 9 bases are shared with TRBD2. This CDR3 spans 17 amino acids. Germline lookup yields CDR1 MNHEY and CDR2 SVGEGT. Losses at the gene ends were 5 bases for V and 4 bases for J; bases not matched to a gene: 12. The CDR3 DNA reads as TGTGCCAGCAGTAAGAAAACTAGCGGGTTAATTTACAATGAGCAGTTCTTC. Encoded protein: CASSKKTSGLIYNEQFF.

This clonotype was picked up one time. V gene TRBV28 combines with J gene TRBJ2-1; D unresolved. Germline CDR1 reads MDHEN; CDR2 reads SYDVKM. The CDR3 length is 15 residues. V lost 5 bases and J 0 bases, leaving 11 bases between the germline ends. CDR3 nucleotides: TGTGCCAGCAGTCTTACTTTTAGCTCCTACAATGAGCAGTTCTTC. Protein sequence: CASSLTFSSYNEQFF.

The V and J genes are TRBV4-1 and TRBJ2-7; D is undetermined. V lost 1 base, J lost 7 bases, and 17 bases lay in between. CDR1 MGHRA and CDR2 YSYEKL come from the germline V gene. The CDR3 has 15 amino acids. CDR3 loop: CASSQVGDSNSEQYF. The CDR3, as DNA: TGCGCCAGCAGCCAAGTGGGCGATAGCAACTCTGAGCAGTACTTC.

This sequence joins TRBV20-1 and TRBJ2-7; D is undetermined. The CDR3 is made up of 14 amino acids. The ends were cut back, 0 bases at V and 1 base at J, with 10 bases in the middle. Germline V gives CDR1 DFQATT, CDR2 SNEGSKA (reference sequence). The CDR3 DNA reads as TGCAGTGCTAGAGACAGCCAGATTTCCTACGAGCAGTACTTC. Amino acids: CSARDSQISYEQYF.

This chain links TRBV3-1 with TRBJ1-2, with D possibly being TRBD1 (5 bases). CDR1 LGHDT and CDR2 YNNKEL come from the germline V gene (reference sequence). The V end was cut by 4 bases, the J end by 7 bases, with 16 bases between. The CDR3 contains 14 residues. The CDR3 DNA reads TGTGCCAGCAGCCCAACGGTGGGACTAGTTGGCTACACCTTC. Residues: CASSPTVGLVGYTF.

The chain is built from TRBV7-9 and TRBJ2-5; 10 bases agree with TRBD2. Germline CDR1 SEHNR, CDR2 FQNEAQ (reference sequence). Trimming at V came to 5 bases and at J to 0 bases, leaving 6 bases not matched to a gene. The CDR3 totals 16 residues. The CDR3 DNA sequence: TGTGCCAGCAGCGGCAGACTAGCGGGCCACCAAGAGACCCAGTACTTC. Translation gives CASSGRLAGHQETQYF.

This clonotype was observed a handful of times. This chain connects TRBV28 to TRBJ2-5; D not resolved. This CDR3 is built from 14 residues. V gave up 5 bases and J gave up 6 bases, with 16 bases separating them. Germline V CDR1 and CDR2: MDHEN, SYDVKM. The CDR3 region has the DNA TGTGCCAGCAGTCCGGCGGTAGTACAAAAGACCCAGTACTTC. Its translation is CASSPAVVQKTQYF.

V gene TRBV10-2 combines with J gene TRBJ2-3, with 12 bases aligning to TRBD2. This CDR3 is built from 16 residues. CDR1 is WSHSY and CDR2 is SAAADI in the germline V gene. J gave up 4 bases and V 8 bases, and 10 bases lay outside the gene matches. The CDR3 here is CASRTSGALGADTQYF. CDR3 sequence (DNA): TGCGCCAGCCGGACTAGCGGGGCACTGGGAGCAGATACGCAGTATTTT.